Listed below are T cell receptor beta chains from one sample, sequenced in a study of blood T cell repertoires in COVID-19. Sequencing was performed with immunoSEQ multiplex PCR; in TCRdb, only in-frame clones are kept and a portion is missing. The sample lists roughly 230,000 clones, around 85% occurring once. The sample comprised peripheral blood. These receptors all stem from a man in his fifties with COVID-19, enrolled during active disease. The CDR3 runs from the conserved cysteine through the conserved F or W.

TRBV7-6,TRBJ2-3,CASSKLAGGGVDTQYF
TRBV28,TRBJ2-7,CASRGTGESSYEQYF
TRBV27,TRBJ2-7,CASSPLDRGLYEQYF
TRBV16,TRBJ1-6,CASSQTGPDPLHF
TRBV6-5,TRBJ1-2,CASRGTGRDYGYTF
TRBV12-5,TRBJ2-5,CASGLVGVAGWQETQYF
TRBV19,TRBJ1-1,CASSLTGGSEAFF
TRBV7-2,TRBJ1-2,CASSPVGSNYGYTF
TRBV5-4,TRBJ2-7,CASSQDTAPSEQYF
TRBV7-3,TRBJ2-2,CASSSAGGSGELFF
TRBV14,TRBJ2-1,CASSARMAGGLGNEQFF
TRBV5-4,TRBJ2-1,CASSSRVDSLGNEQFF
TRBV15,TRBJ2-3,CATSRDSRDTQYF
TRBV6-5,TRBJ2-7,CASSYVRTGTHEQYF
TRBV4-1,TRBJ1-2,CASSQDGGATGRGYTF
TRBV5-1,TRBJ2-5,CASSGLSEETQYF
TRBV9,TRBJ1-2,CASSVGQGDGYTF
TRBV4-1,TRBJ2-1,CASSQNLAGGTYNEQFF
TRBV19,TRBJ2-6,CASSTPNRAGANVLTF
TRBV7-9,TRBJ1-5,CASSAAGGGQPQHF
TRBV11-3,TRBJ2-2,CASTPTGGGDTGELFF
TRBV11-3,TRBJ2-2,CASSLVSTGELFF
TRBV30,TRBJ2-3,CAWSRRGGSTDTQYF
TRBV2,TRBJ1-4,CASRVQMDGEKLFF
TRBV6-5,TRBJ1-5,CASSSGGNQPQHF
TRBV7-9,TRBJ1-4,CASSLDIATNEKLFF
TRBV7-9,TRBJ1-1,CASSSIAGNRGHTEAFF
TRBV14,TRBJ2-7,CASSQDNIASVYEQYF
TRBV5-1,TRBJ1-1,CASSYRATNTEAFF
TRBV9,TRBJ1-4,CASSVGPGGIGGEKLFF
TRBV30,TRBJ2-7,CAWSPPGGYEQYF
TRBV4-3,TRBJ2-1,CASSQDVLASGEQFF
TRBV7-2,TRBJ2-7,CASSLSQASSYEQYF
TRBV11-2,TRBJ2-1,CASSPGQGVDEQFF
TRBV3-1/TRBV3-2,TRBJ2-3,CASSQDLGLATDTQYF
TRBV25-1,TRBJ2-4,CASSEAGTRDIQYF
TRBV28,TRBJ2-7,CASGTGASSYEQYF
TRBV27,TRBJ1-6,CASSPDRLYGSPLHF
TRBV28,TRBJ2-2,CASIGLWAGTSGGATGELFF
TRBV6-5,TRBJ2-7,CASSYSRAGLSYEQYF
TRBV5-5,TRBJ1-3,CASSLGLAIYF
TRBV7-9,TRBJ2-2,CASRGALNTGELFF
TRBV7-8,TRBJ2-5,CASSFGLAGIPKTQYF
TRBV7-9,TRBJ1-6,CASSSDRNNSPLHF
TRBV27,TRBJ2-5,CASQRIGGLETQYF